What follows is one T cell receptor beta chain and its context. No cognate antigen has been identified for it. Base qualities were left out, and no much larger clone turns up one base away. These data originate in a study of blood T cells in healthy people across ages (dated by TCRdb to about 2015). Some background on the complete study: Template switching captured roughly one uniquely barcoded TCR beta cDNA molecule per two T cells in model experiments. To track age-related changes in TCR beta repertoire diversity, the study relied on deep sequencing normalized with unique cDNA molecular identifiers. Four age groups were formed from the donors: young (average 16 years), middle-aged (just under 40), aged (more than 55) and long-lived (approximately 80). Donors of different ages were randomly distributed across sequencing lanes to avoid experimental bias. The study analyzed two additional independent replicas of 1 million unique cDNA reads from the same blood draw for two donors, one aged 18 to 30 and one aged 80 or older. Study-level results and caveats: Compared with the aged group, the long-lived group had more naive CD4+ T cells, fewer expanded clones and increased TCR diversity, a pattern suggesting age selection. Bulk unsorted PBMC profiling prevented conclusive comparison of naive and antigen-experienced compartments. As age increased, observed TCR beta diversity per million T cells dropped in a roughly linear way, and a significant reduction was already evident by age around 41. Observed TCR beta diversity correlated strongly with the percentage of naive T cells measured by flow cytometry. Donor CMV infection status was unknown, potentially confounding age-related changes in expanded clonotypes. Total diversity estimates from one million sequenced T cells were considered lower bounds and underestimates.

Receptor amplification or capture employed 5' RACE. TCRdb records Illumina HiSeq 2500 as the sequencer. A second PCR of 7 to 11 cycles was run with a J-beta primer mix and a sample-barcoded 5' primer. A template-switch 5' adaptor carrying 12 random nucleotides introduced a unique molecular identifier onto each TCR beta cDNA molecule. At least 2.5 million CDR3-containing paired-end reads were obtained from each sample. First-strand cDNA was synthesized from all RNA with the Mint cDNA synthesis kit, primed by a TRBC-specific oligonucleotide. Following uracil-DNA glycosylase treatment, all cDNA underwent a first 18-cycle PCR with the universal primers M1SS and BC2_uni_R. Per the source publication's procedure: For normalization, 1 million high-quality reads were randomly selected from each sample, with every read carrying a distinct molecular identifier. Reads with shared molecular identifiers were discarded instead of being binned into consensus sequences. CDR3 identification, clonotype clustering and error correction used MiTCR with a Q25 quality threshold and the strictest error-elimination algorithm. A nonparametric unseen species model with Euler transformation was used to estimate a lower bound on total TCR beta diversity. TCRdb ran its own pipeline on the public reads, namely fastp trimming at Q25 and MiXCR clone calling, and kept in-frame beta chains. Merged by CDR3 protein, the rows form single entries marked with the most common genes and DNA. TCRdb, rather than the study authors, made the V and J calls. The sample table contains approximately 1.5 million distinct CDR3 sequences; only one count was recorded for 42% of them. The top ten clones comprise 4% of the sample.

Its CDR3 holds 16 amino acids, cysteine through phenylalanine. Kept here is only the CDR3 DNA, which spans 48 bases and is read in frame from base 1. The junction shows trimming of 4 bases on V and 0 bases on J, plus 13 bases between the germline ends. CDR1 LGHDT and CDR2 YNNKEL are derived from the germline V gene (reference sequence). Donors were under 40 systemically healthy Caucasian individuals from Russia aged roughly 6 to 100 years. About 10 milliliters of peripheral blood were collected from each donor into EDTA-treated Vacutainer tubes. Ficoll-Paque density-gradient centrifugation was used to isolate PBMCs, with at least 7 million per sample. Trizol reagent was used to extract total RNA from the PBMCs, yielding at least 5.5 micrograms per sample. For every donor, an aliquot of PBMCs went through flow cytometry to measure the percentages of naive CD45RAhigh/CD27high T cells.

This receptor chain uses TRBV3-1 and TRBJ2-1; TRBD2 is possibly the D segment (6 matching bases). This TCR was recovered from a woman aged 18-35 years in good health. The sequenced sample was blood. The nucleotides are TGTGCCAGCAGCCCGATGGACTATAGCTCCTACAATGAGCAGTTCTTC. The translation is CASSPMDYSSYNEQFF.